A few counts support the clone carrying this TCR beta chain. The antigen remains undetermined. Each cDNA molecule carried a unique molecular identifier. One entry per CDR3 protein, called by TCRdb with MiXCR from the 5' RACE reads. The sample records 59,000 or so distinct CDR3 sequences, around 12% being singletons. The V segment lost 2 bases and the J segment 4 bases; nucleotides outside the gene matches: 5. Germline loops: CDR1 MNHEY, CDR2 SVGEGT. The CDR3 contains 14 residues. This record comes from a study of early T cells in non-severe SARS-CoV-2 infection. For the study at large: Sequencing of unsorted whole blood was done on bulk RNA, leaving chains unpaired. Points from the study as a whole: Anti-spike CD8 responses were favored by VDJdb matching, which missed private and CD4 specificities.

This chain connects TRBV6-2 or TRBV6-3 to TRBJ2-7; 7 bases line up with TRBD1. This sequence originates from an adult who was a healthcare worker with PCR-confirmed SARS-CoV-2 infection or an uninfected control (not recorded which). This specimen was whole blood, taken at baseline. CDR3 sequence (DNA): TGTGCCAGCAGTTACCCAGACAGGGTATACGAGCAGTACTTC. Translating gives CASSYPDRVYEQYF.